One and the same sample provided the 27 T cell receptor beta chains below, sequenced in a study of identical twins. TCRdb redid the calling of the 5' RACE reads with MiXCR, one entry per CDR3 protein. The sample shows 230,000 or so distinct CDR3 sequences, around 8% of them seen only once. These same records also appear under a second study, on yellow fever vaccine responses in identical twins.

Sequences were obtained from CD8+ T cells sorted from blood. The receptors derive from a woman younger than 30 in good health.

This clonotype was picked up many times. Written as DNA, the CDR3 is TGTGCCAGCAGTTACTGGGTAGCCGCAGATACGCAGTATTTT. Translated: CASSYWVAADTQYF. The gene calls are TRBV6-5 and TRBJ2-3; no clear D gene. This CDR3 has 14 amino acids. Germline assignment: CDR1 MNHEY and CDR2 SVGAGI. Deletions cut 1 base from V and 4 bases from J, with 9 bases between.

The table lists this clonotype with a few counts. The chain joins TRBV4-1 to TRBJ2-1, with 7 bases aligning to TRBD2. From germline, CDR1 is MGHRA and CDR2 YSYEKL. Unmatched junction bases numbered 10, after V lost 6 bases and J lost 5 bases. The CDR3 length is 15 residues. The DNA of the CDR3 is TGCGCCAGCAGGGGGGGGATAGCGGAAGACAATGAGCAGTTCTTC. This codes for CASRGGIAEDNEQFF.

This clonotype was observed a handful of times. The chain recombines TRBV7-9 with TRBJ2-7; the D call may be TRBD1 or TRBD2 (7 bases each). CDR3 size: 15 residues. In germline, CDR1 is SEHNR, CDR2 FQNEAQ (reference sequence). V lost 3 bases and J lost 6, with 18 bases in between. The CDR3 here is CASSLGGGVNREQYF. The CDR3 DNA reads TGTGCCAGCAGCTTGGGAGGGGGCGTAAACCGCGAGCAGTACTTC.

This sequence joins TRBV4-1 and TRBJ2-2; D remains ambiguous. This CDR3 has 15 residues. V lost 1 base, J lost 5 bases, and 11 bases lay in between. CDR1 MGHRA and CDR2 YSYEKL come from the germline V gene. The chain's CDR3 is CASSQGRMRTGELFF. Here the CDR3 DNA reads TGCGCCAGCAGCCAAGGACGGATGAGAACCGGGGAGCTGTTTTTT.

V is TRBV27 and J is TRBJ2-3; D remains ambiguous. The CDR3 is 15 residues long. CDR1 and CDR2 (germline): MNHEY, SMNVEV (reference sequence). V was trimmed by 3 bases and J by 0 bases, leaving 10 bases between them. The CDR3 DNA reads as TGTGCCAGCAGTTTTTTCACCGGGAGCACAGATACGCAGTATTTT. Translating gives CASSFFTGSTDTQYF.

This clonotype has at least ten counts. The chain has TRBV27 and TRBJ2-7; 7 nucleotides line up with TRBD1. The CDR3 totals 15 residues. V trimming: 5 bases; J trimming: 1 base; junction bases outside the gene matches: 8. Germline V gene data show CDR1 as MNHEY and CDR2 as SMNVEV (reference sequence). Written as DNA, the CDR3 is TGTGCCAGCAGTGCTAGACAGGGAATGTCCTACGAGCAGTACTTC. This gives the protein CASSARQGMSYEQYF.

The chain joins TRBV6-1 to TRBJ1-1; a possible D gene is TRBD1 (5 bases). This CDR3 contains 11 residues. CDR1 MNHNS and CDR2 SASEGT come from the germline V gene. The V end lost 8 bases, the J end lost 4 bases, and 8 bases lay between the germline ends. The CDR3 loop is CASGQGTEAFF. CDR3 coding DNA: TGTGCCAGCGGGCAGGGCACTGAAGCTTTCTTT.

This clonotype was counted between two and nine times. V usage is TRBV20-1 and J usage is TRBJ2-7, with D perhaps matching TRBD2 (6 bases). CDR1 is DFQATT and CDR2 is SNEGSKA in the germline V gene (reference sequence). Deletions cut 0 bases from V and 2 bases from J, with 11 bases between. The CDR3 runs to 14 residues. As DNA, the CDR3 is TGCAGTGCTAGAGATCACCGGGAGCCCTACGAGCAGTACTTC. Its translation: CSARDHREPYEQYF.

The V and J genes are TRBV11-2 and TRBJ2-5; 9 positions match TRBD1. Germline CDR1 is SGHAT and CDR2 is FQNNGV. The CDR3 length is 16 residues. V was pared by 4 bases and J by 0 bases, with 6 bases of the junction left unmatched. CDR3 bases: TGTGCCAGCAGCTCCCTGGGGACAGGGTACCAAGAGACCCAGTACTTC. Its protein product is CASSSLGTGYQETQYF.

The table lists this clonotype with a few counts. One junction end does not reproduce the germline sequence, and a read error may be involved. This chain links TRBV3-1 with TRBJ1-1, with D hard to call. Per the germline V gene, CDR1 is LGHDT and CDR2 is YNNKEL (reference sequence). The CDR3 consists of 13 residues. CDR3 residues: CASTQAGDTEAFF. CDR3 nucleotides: TGTGCCAGCACCCAAGCCGGGGACACTGAAGCTTTCTTT.

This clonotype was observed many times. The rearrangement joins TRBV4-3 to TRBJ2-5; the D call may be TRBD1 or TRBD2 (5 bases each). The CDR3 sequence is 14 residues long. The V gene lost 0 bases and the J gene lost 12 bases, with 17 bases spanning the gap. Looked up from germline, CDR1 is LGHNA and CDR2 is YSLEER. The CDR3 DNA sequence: TGCGCCAGCAGCCAAGATTCTGTAGGTCGGGACGAGTACTTC. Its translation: CASSQDSVGRDEYF.

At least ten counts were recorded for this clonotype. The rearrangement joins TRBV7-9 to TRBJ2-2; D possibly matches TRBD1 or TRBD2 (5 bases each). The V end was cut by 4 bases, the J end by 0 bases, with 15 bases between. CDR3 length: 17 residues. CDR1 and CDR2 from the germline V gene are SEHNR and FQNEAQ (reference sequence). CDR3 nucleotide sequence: TGTGCCAGCAGCTGGGGAGTAAACAGGACGAACACCGGGGAGCTGTTTTTT. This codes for CASSWGVNRTNTGELFF.

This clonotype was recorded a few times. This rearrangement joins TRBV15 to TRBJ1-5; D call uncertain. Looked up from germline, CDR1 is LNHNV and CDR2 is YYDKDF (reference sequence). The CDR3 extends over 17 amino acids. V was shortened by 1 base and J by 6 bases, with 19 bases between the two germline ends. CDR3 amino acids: CATSRGWMMQDGQPQHF. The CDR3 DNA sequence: TGTGCCACCAGCAGAGGGTGGATGATGCAGGATGGTCAGCCCCAGCATTTT.

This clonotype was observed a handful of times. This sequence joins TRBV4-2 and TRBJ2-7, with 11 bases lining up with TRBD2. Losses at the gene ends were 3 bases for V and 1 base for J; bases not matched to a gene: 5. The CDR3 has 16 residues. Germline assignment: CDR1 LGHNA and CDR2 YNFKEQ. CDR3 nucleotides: TGTGCCAGCAGCCAGTTCGGGACTAGCGGTTCCTACGAGCAGTACTTC. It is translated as CASSQFGTSGSYEQYF.

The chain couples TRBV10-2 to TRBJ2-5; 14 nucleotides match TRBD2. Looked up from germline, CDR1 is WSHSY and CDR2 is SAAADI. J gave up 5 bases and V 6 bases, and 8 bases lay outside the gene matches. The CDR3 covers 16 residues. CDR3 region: CASRDGLAGGWETQYF. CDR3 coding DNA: TGCGCCAGCAGGGATGGACTAGCGGGGGGCTGGGAGACCCAGTACTTC.

The CDR3 coding sequence is TGTGCCAGCAGTTACGTCCAGGAGAGCTCCTACGAGCAGTACTTC. This encodes CASSYVQESSYEQYF. The chain links TRBV6-2 or TRBV6-3 to TRBJ2-7; D remains unclear. V lost 2 bases and J 0 bases, leaving 11 bases between the germline ends. CDR1 is MNHEY and CDR2 is SVGEGT in the germline V gene. The CDR3 has 15 amino acids.

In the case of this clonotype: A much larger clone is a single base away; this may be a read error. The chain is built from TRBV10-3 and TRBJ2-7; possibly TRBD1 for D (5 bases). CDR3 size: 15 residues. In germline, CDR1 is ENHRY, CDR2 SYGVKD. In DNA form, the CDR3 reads TGTGCCATCAGTGACCCTACAGGCAACACCTACGGGCAGTACTTC. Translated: CAISDPTGNTYGQYF.

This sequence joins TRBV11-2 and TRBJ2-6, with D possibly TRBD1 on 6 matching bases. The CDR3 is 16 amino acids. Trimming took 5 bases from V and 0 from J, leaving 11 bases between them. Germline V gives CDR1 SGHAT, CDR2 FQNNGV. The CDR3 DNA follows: TGTGCCAGCAGCAACCGACAGGCCTCTGGGGCCAACGTCCTGACTTTC. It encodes CASSNRQASGANVLTF.

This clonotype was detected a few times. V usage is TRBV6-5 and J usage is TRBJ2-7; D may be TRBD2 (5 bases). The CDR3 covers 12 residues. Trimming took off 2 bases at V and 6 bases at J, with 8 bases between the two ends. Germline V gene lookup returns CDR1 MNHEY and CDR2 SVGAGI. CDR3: CASSYKGGEQYF. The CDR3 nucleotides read TGTGCCAGCAGTTACAAAGGAGGCGAGCAGTACTTC.

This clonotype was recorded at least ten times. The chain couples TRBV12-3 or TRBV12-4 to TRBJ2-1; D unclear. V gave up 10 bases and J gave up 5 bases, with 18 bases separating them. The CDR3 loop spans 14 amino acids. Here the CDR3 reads CATSWGGFHNEQFF. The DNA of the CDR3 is TGTGCCACCTCATGGGGTGGGTTCCACAATGAGCAGTTCTTC.

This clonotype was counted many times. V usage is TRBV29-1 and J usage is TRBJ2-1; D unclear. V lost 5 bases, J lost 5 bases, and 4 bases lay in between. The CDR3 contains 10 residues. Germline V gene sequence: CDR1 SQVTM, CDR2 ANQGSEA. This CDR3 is CSVKNNEQFF. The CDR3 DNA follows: TGCAGCGTTAAAAACAATGAGCAGTTCTTC.

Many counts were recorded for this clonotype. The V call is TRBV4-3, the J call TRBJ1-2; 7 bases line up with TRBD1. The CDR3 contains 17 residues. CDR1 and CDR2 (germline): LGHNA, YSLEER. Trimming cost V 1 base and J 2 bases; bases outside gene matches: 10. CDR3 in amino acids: CASSQGGQDYDNYGYTF. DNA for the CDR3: TGCGCCAGCAGCCAAGGAGGACAGGACTACGACAACTATGGCTACACCTTC.

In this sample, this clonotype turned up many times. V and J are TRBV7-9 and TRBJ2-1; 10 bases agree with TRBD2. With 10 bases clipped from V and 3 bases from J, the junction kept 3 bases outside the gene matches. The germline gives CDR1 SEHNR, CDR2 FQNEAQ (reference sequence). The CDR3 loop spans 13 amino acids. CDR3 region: CAIRLAGYNEQFF. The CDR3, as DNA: TGTGCCATAAGACTAGCGGGCTACAATGAGCAGTTCTTC.

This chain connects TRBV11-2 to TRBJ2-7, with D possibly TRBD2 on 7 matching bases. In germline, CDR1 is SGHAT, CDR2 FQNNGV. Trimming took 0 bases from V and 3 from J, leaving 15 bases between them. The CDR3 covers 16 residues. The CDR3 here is CASSLEASGGLYEQYF. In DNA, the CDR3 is TGTGCCAGCAGCTTAGAGGCCTCGGGGGGCCTCTACGAGCAGTACTTC.

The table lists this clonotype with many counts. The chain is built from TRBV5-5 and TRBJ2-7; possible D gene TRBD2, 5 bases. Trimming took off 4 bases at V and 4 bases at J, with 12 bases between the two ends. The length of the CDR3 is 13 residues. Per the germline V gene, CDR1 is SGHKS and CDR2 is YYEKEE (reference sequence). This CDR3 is CASSHSDNYEQYF. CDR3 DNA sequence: TGTGCCAGCAGCCATAGCGACAATTACGAGCAGTACTTC.

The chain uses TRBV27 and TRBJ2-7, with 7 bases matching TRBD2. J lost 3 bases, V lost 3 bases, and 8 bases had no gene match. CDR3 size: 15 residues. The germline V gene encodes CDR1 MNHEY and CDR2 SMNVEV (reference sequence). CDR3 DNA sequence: TGTGCCAGCAGTTTCCATGCCGGGACTAACTACGAGCAGTACTTC. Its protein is CASSFHAGTNYEQYF.

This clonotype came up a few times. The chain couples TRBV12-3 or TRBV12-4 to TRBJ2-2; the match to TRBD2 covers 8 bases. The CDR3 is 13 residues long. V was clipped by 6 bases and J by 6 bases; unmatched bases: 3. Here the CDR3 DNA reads TGTGCCAGCAGCCGGACTAGCCCCGGGGAGCTGTTTTTT. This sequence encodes CASSRTSPGELFF.